The entry that follows covers one T cell receptor beta chain sequence. What it binds is unknown. The CDR3 loop spans 18 amino acids. Trimming took 4 bases from V and 2 from J; bases not matched to a gene: 8. The germline V gene has CDR1 SGHRS and CDR2 YFSETQ. This sample is drawn from a study of OX40 agonist ivuxolimab in advanced cancers. Whole-study results and caveats: The study observed clonal expansion of CD4+ and CD8+ blood T cells by week 6 at 0.1 to 3.0 mg/kg. Average numbers of expanded clones were greater in CD8+ T cells than in CD4+.

Systemic immunosuppression or autoimmune disease history was grounds to exclude patients. TCRdb keeps only in-frame clones here, not all; method: immunoSEQ multiplex PCR. The sample holds 35,000 to 40,000 clones; approximately 80% are singletons and the top ten take roughly 20%. This TCR was sampled from an adult with an advanced solid tumor such as melanoma, head and neck, liver or kidney cancer. The rearrangement uses TRBV5-1 and TRBJ2-3, with 15 bases that match TRBD2. Here the sequenced sample was CD4+ or CD8+ T cells sorted from blood, taken in a trial of the OX40 agonist ivuxolimab. The CDR3 nucleotides are TGCGCCAGCAGCCTAGGACTAGCGGGAGGGGTCGCCACAGATACGCAGTATTTT. It is translated as CASSLGLAGGVATDTQYF. The whole variable domain, filled in from reference TRBV5-1 and TRBJ2-3, reads KAGVTQTPRYLIKTRGQQVTLSCSPISGHRSVSWYQQTPGQGLQFLFEYFSETQRNKGNFPGRFSGRQFSNSRSEMNVSTLELGDSALYLCASSLGLAGGVATDTQYFGPGTRLTVL.